One sample yielded the 3 T cell receptor beta chains listed below, sequenced in a study of blood T cell repertoires in COVID-19. TCRdb keeps only in-frame clones here, not all; method: immunoSEQ multiplex PCR. In the table there are 150,000 to 200,000 clones, 82% of which are singletons. Source material: peripheral blood. These receptors were taken from a woman aged 60-75 years with COVID-19, enrolled during active disease.

V usage is TRBV5-1 and J usage is TRBJ2-3; D unclear. Germline V gene lookup returns CDR1 SGHRS and CDR2 YFSETQ. The CDR3 is 13 residues long. V shed 1 base and J shed 3 bases, with 6 bases lying between them. The CDR3 spells CASSLFPTDTQYF. The CDR3 nucleotides read TGCGCCAGCAGCTTGTTTCCAACAGATACGCAGTATTTT. Full variable domain (remainder filled in from reference TRBV5-1 and TRBJ2-3): KAGVTQTPRYLIKTRGQQVTLSCSPISGHRSVSWYQQTPGQGLQFLFEYFSETQRNKGNFPGRFSGRQFSNSRSEMNVSTLELGDSALYLCASSLFPTDTQYFGPGTRLTVL.

This clone came up once. The V gene is TRBV11-2, the J gene TRBJ2-7; TRBD1 agrees at 8 bases. The V gene end was trimmed by 3 bases and the J gene end by 4 bases; junction bases not matched to a gene: 8. CDR1 and CDR2 from the germline V gene are SGHAT and FQNNGV. This CDR3 has 15 amino acids. For the CDR3, the DNA is TGTGCCAGCAGCTTGGCCGGACAGGGATCATACGAGCAGTACTTC. This codes for CASSLAGQGSYEQYF.

The rearrangement joins TRBV19 to TRBJ2-1; D is possibly TRBD1 (5 bases). The CDR3 extends over 15 amino acids. Trimming cost V 1 base and J 12 bases, with 19 bases left between them. Germline assignment: CDR1 LNHDA and CDR2 SQIVND (reference sequence). The CDR3 DNA sequence: TGTGCCAGTAGTATAGGGCAGGGTCTTGTTTTTGGGCAGTTCTTC. This sequence encodes CASSIGQGLVFGQFF.